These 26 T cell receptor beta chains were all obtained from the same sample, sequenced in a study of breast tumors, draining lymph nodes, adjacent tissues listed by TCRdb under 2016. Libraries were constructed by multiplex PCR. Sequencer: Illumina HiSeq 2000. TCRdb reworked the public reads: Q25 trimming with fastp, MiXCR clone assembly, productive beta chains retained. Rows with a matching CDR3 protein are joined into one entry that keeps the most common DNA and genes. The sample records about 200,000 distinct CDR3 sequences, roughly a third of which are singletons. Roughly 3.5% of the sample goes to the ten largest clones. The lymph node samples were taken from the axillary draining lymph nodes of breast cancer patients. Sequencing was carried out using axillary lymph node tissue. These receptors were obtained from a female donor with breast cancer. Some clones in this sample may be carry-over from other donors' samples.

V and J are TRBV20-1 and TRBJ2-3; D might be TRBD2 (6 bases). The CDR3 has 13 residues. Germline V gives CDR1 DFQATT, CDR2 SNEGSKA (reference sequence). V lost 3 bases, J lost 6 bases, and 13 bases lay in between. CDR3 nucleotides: TGCAGTGCTAGGGGGGGAGCAGGCGATACGCAGTATTTT. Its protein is CSARGGAGDTQYF.

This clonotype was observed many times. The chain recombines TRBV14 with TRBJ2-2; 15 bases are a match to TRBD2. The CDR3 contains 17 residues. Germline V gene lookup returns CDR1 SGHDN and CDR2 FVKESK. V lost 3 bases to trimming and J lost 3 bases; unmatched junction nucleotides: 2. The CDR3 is CASSQGLAGGHTGELFF. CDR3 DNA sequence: TGTGCCAGCAGCCAGGGACTAGCGGGAGGCCACACCGGGGAGCTGTTTTTT.

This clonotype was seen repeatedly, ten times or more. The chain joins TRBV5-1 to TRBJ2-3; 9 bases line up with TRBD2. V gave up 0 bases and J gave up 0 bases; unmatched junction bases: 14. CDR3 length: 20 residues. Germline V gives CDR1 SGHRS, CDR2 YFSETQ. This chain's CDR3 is CASSLARNLAGKSSTDTQYF. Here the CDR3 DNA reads TGCGCCAGCAGCTTGGCCCGGAACCTAGCGGGAAAAAGTAGCACAGATACGCAGTATTTT.

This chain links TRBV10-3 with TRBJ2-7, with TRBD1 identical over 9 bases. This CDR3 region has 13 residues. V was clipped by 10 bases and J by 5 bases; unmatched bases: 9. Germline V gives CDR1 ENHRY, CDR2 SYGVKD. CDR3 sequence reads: CATGQGPRDEQYF. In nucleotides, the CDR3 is TGTGCCACTGGACAGGGGCCCCGGGACGAGCAGTACTTC.

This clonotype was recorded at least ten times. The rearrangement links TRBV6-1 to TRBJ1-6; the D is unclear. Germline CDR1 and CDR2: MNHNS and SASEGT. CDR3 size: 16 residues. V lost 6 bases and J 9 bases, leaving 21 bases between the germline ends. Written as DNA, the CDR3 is TGTGCCAGCAGCCCTCGGGTAACGGGTGGTGGTTCACCCCTCCACTTT. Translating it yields CASSPRVTGGGSPLHF.

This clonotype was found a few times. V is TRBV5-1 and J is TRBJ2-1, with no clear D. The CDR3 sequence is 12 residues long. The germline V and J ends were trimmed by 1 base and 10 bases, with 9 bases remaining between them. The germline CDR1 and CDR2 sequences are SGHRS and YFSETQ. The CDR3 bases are TGCGCCAGCAGCTTGAACAGCCCAGAGCAGTTCTTC. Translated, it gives CASSLNSPEQFF.

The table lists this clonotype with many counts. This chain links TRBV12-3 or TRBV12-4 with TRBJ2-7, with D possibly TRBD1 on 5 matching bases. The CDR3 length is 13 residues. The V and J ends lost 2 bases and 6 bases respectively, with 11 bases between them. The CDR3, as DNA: TGTGCCAGCAGTTTAAACAGGTTGGGCGAGCAGTACTTC. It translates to CASSLNRLGEQYF.

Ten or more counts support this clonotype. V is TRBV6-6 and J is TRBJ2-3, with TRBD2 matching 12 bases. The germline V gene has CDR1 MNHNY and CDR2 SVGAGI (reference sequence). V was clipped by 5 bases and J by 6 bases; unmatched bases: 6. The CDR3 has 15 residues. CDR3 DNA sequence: TGTGCCAGCAGTGCGACTAGCGGGGGCGGCGATACGCAGTATTTT. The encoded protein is CASSATSGGGDTQYF.

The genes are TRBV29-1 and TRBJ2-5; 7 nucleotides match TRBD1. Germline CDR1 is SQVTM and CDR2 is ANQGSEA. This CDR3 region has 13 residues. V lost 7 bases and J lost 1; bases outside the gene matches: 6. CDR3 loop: CSGTGAVQETQYF. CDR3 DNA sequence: TGCAGCGGTACAGGGGCGGTCCAAGAGACCCAGTACTTC.

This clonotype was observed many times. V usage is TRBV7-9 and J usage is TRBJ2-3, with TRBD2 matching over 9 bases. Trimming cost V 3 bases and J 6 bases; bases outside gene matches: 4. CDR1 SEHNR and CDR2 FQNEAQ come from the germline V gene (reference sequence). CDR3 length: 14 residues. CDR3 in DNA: TGTGCCAGCAGCTTGGGACTAGCTGTGGATACGCAGTATTTT. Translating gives CASSLGLAVDTQYF.

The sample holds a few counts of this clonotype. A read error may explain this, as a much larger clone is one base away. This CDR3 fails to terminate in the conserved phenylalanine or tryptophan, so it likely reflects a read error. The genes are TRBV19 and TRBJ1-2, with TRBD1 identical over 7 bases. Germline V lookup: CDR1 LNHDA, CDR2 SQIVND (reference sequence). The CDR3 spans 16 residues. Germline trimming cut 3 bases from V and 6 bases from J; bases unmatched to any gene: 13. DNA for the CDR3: TGTGCCAGTAGTATGACAGGGTCCCGACGTCTGCATGGCTACACCTCC. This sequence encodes CASSMTGSRRLHGYTS.

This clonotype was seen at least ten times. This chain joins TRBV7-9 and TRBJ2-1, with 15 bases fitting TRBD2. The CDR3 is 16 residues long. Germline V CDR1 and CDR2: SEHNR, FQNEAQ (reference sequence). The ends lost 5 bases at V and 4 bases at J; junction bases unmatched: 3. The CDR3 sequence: CASSRTSGRGYNEQFF. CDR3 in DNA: TGTGCCAGCAGCCGGACTAGCGGGAGGGGTTACAATGAGCAGTTCTTC.

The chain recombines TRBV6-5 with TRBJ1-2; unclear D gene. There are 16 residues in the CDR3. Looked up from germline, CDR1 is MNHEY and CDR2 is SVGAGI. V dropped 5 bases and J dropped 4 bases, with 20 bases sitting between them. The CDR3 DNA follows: TGTGCCAGCAGTCCCCATCCGCCTCAGGTCTCCTATGGCTACACCTTC. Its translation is CASSPHPPQVSYGYTF.

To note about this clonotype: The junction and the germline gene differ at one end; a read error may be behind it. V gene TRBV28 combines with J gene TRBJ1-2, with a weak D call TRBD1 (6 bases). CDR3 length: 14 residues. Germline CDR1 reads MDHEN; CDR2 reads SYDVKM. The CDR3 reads CASSLGGASYGHTF. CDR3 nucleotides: TGTGCCAGCAGTTTAGGGGGCGCGTCCTATGGCCACACCTTC.

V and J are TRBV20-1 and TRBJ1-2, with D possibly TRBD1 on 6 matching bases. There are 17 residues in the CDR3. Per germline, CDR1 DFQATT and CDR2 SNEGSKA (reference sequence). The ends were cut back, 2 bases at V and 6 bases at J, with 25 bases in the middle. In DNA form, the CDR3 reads TGCAGTGCTAGAAGGGGGGTTACGGAGACCCGCATAAATGGCTACACCTTC. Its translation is CSARRGVTETRINGYTF.

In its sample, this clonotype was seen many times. The CDR3 coding sequence is TGTGCCATCAAGGGGAGCGCCGCGAACACCGGGGAGCTGTTTTTT. Protein sequence: CAIKGSAANTGELFF. The genes are TRBV10-3 and TRBJ2-2; perhaps D is TRBD1 or TRBD2 (5 bases each). Germline CDR1 is ENHRY and CDR2 is SYGVKD. The CDR3 spans 15 residues. The V end lost 7 bases, the J end lost 0 bases, and 12 bases lay between the germline ends.

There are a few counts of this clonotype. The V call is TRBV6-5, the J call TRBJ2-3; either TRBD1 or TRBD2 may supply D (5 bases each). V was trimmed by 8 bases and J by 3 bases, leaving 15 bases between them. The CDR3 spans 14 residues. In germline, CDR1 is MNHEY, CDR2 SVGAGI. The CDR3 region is CASGRRGVTDTQYF. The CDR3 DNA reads TGTGCCAGCGGGCGTCGAGGGGTGACAGATACGCAGTATTTT.

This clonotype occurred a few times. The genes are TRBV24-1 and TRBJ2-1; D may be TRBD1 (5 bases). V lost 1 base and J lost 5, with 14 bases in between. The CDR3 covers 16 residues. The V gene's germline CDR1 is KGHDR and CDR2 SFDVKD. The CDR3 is CATSDFAGPSNNEQFF. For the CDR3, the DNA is TGTGCCACCAGTGATTTTGCAGGGCCCTCGAACAATGAGCAGTTCTTC.

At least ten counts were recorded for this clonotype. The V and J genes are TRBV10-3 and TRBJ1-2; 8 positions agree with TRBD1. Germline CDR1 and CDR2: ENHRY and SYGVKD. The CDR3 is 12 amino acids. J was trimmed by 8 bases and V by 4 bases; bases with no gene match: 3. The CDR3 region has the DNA TGTGCCATCAGTGCAGGGGGCATAGGCTACACCTTC. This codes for CAISAGGIGYTF.

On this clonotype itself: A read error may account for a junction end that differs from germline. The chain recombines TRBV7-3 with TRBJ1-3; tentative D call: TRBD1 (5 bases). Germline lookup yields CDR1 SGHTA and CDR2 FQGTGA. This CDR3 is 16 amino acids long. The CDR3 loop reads CASSSIGGASRNTIYF. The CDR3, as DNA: TGTGCTAGCAGCTCTATCGGAGGGGCATCTAGAAACACCATATATTTT. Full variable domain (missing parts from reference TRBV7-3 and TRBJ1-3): GAGVSQTPSNKVTEKGKYVELRCDPISGHTALYWYRQSLGQGPEFLIYFQGTGAADDSGLPNDRFFAVRPEGSVSTLKIQRTERGDSAVYLCASSSIGGASRNTIYFGEGSWLTVV.

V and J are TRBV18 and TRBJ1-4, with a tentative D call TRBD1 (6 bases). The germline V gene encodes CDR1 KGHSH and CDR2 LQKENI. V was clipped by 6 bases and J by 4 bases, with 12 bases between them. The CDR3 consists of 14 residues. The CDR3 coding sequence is TGTGCCAGCTCCACCACAGGGAGTAATGAAAAACTGTTTTTT. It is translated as CASSTTGSNEKLFF.

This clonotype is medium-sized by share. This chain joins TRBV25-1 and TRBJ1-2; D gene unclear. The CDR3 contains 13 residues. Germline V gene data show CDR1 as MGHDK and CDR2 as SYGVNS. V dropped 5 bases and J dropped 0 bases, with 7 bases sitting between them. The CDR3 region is CASSLGTNYGYTF. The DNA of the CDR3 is TGTGCCAGCAGTTTGGGGACTAACTATGGCTACACCTTC.

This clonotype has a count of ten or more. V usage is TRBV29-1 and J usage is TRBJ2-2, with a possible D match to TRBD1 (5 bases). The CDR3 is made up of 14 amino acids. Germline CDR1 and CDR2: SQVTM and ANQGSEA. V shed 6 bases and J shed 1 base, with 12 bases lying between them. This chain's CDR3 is CSVDLQGNTGELFF. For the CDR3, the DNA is TGCAGCGTGGATCTTCAGGGGAACACCGGGGAGCTGTTTTTT.

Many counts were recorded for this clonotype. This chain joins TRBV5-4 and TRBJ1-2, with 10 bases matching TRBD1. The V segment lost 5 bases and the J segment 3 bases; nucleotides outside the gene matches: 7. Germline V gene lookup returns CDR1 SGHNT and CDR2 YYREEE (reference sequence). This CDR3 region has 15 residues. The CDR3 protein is CASSNPTGGYYGYTF. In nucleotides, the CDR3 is TGTGCCAGCAGTAACCCGACAGGGGGCTACTATGGCTACACCTTC. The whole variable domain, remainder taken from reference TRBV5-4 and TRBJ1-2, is ETGVTQSPTHLIKTRGQQVTLRCSSQSGHNTVSWYQQALGQGPQFIFQYYREEENGRGNFPPRFSGLQFPNYSSELNVNALELDDSALYLCASSNPTGGYYGYTFGSGTRLTVV.

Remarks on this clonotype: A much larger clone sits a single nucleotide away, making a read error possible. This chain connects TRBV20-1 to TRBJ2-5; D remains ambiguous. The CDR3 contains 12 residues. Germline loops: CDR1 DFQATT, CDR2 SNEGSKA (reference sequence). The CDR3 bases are TGCAGTGCTAGAGGGCCCTCGAGGACCCCGTACTTC. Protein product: CSARGPSRTPYF.

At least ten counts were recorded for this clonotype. The CDR3 reads CASSLEFVPGRGLNEKLFF. In DNA form, the CDR3 reads TGCGCCAGCAGCTTGGAGTTTGTTCCAGGGAGGGGTCTTAATGAAAAACTGTTTTTT. V gene TRBV5-1 combines with J gene TRBJ1-4; a possible D gene is TRBD1 (5 bases). The CDR3 has 19 amino acids. Trimming cost V 0 bases and J 4 bases, with 22 bases left between them. CDR1 is SGHRS, CDR2 YFSETQ, per germline.